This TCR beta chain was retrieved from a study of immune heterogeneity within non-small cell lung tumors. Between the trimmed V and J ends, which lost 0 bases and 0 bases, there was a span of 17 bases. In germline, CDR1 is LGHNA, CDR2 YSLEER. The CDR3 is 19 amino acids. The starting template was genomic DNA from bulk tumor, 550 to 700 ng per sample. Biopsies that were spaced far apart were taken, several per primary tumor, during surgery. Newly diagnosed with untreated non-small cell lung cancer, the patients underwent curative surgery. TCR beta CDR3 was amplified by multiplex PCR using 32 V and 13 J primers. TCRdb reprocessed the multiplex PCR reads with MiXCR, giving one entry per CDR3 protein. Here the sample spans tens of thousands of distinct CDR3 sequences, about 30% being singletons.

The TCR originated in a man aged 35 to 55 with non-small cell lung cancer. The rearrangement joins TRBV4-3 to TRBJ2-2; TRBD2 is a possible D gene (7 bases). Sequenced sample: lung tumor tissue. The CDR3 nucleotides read TGCGCCAGCAGCCAAGATCGAGGGGGGGCGGGAGCGAACACCGGGGAGCTGTTTTTT. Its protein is CASSQDRGGAGANTGELFF.